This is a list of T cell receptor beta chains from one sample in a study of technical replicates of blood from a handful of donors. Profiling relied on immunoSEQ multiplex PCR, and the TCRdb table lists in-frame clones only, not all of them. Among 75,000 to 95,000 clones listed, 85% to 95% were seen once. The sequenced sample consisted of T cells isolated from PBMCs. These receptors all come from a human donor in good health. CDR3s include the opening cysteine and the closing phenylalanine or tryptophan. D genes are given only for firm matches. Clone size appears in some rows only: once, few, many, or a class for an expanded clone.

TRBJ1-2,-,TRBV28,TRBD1,TGTGCCAGCAGTCTCGGGACAGCCGTCTATGGCTACACCTTC,CASSLGTAVYGYTF
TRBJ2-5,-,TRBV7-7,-,TGTGCTAGCAGCTCCCAGCGGAATCAAGAGACCCAGTACTTC,CASSSQRNQETQYF
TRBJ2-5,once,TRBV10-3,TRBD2,TGTGCCATCAATCGGGAGGGCGGGGTCCAAGAGACCCAGTACTTC,CAINREGGVQETQYF
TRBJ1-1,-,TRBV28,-,TGTGCCAGCAGTTTAATAACTGAAGCTTTCTTT,CASSLITEAFF
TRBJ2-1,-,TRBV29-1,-,TGCAGCGTTGGTGCCGGGAGTAGGAATGAGCAGTTCTTC,CSVGAGSRNEQFF
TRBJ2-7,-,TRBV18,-,TGTGCCAGCTCACCACAGGGGGTCCCATACGAGCAGTACTTC,CASSPQGVPYEQYF
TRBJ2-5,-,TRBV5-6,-,TGTGCCAGCAGCTTGTTCGGGGGAGGCCCTCAAGAGACCCAGTACTTC,CASSLFGGGPQETQYF
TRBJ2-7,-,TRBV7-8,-,TGTGCCAGCAGCACCCACGCGGACTATTGGGGGAATTACGAGCAGTACTTC,CASSTHADYWGNYEQYF
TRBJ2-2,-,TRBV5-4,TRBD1,TGTGCCAGCACCCCCGCTGGGACAGCAAACACCGGGGAGCTGTTTTTT,CASTPAGTANTGELFF
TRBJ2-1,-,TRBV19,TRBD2,TGTGCCAGTAGTAAAAGTAGCGGGGGGGCCTACAATGAGCAGTTCTTC,CASSKSSGGAYNEQFF
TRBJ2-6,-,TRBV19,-,TGTGCCAGTACCAGGGTCATGACGTCCCCCTCTGGGGCCAACGTCCTGACTTTC,CASTRVMTSPSGANVLTF
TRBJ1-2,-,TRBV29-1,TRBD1,TGCAGCGTCGGACAGGGGGCCTATGGCTACACCTTC,CSVGQGAYGYTF
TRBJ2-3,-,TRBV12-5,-,TGTGCTAGTGGTTTGTCAGGAAGCACAGATACGCAGTATTTT,CASGLSGSTDTQYF
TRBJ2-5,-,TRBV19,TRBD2,TGTGCCAGCCTCTCCGGGACTAGCGGGGGGTGGTACTTC,CASLSGTSGGWYF
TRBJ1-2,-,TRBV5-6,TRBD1,TGTGCCAGCAGCCTCATCCGGGACAGGGGGCTCTATGGCTACACCTTC,CASSLIRDRGLYGYTF
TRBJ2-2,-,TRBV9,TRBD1,TGTGCCAGCAGCGTAGGTCCGGGGACAGGGGGCGCGTTTGCCCGGGAGCTGTTTTTT,CASSVGPGTGGAFARELFF
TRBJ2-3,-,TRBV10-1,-,TGCGCCAGCAGTGAGTCCTACGCGACTAGCACAGATACGCAGTATTTT,CASSESYATSTDTQYF
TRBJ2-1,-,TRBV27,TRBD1,TGTGCCAGCAGTTCTCCAGGGGGCGCTGGGTACAATGAGCAGTTCTTC,CASSSPGGAGYNEQFF
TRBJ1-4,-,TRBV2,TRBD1,TGTGCCAGCAGTGACCCCGCAGGGGGCTGGGATGAAAAACTGTTTTTT,CASSDPAGGWDEKLFF
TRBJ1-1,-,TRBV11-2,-,TGTGCCAGCAGAGGACTAGAACAGGGTACTGAAGCTTTCTTT,CASRGLEQGTEAFF
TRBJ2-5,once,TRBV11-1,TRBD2,TGTGCCAGCAGCTGGAGCGGGAACGAGGAGGTGGCCCAGTACTTC,CASSWSGNEEVAQYF
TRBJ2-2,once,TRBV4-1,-,TGCGCCAGCAGCCAACCCACGGCTGGGGCCTGGGAGCTGTTTTTT,CASSQPTAGAWELFF
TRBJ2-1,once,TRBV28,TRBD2,TGTGCCAGCAGTTTAGGACTAGCGGGAGGGGACAATGAGCAGTTCTTC,CASSLGLAGGDNEQFF
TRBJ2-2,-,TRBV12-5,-,TGTGCTAGTGGTTTGGCCCCGACAGGCAGTTTCAGTCCCGGGGAGCTGTTTTTT,CASGLAPTGSFSPGELFF
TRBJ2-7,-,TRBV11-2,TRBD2,TGTGCCAGCAGCCTCCTCGGGGGGTTAGGGGAGGCCTACGAGCAGTACTTC,CASSLLGGLGEAYEQYF
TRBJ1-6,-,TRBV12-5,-,TGTGCTAGTGGTTTGGTACTGGGGCAGGGAACGACCTATAATTCACCCCTCCACTTT,CASGLVLGQGTTYNSPLHF
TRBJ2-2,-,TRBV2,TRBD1,TGTGCCAGCAGTCCAGGGGGCGCGAACACCGGGGAGCTGTTTTTT,CASSPGGANTGELFF
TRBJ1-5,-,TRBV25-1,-,TGTGCCAGCAGTGAAGGTGTTGCAGGGTCGCAGCCCCAGCATTTT,CASSEGVAGSQPQHF
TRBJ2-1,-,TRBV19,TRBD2,TGTGCCACCGCCCCTGGGGGGAGAGGGGCTAGCGGGATGGTTGAGCAGTTCTTC,CATAPGGRGASGMVEQFF
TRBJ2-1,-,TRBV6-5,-,TGTGCCAGCAGTTCCCGGCAGGTCCTCTACAATGAGCAGTTCTTC,CASSSRQVLYNEQFF
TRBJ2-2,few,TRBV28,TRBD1,TGTGCCAGCAGTTTATTTCCCGACAGGGGGCGAGACACCGGGGAGCTGTTTTTT,CASSLFPDRGRDTGELFF
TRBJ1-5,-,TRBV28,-,TGTGCCAGCAGTCATCGCCAGACAGCCTCAGCGGGCCATCAGCCCCAGCATTTT,CASSHRQTASAGHQPQHF
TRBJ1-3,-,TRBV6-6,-,TGTGCCACCTCGGGGATTTTACAGATCTCTGGAAACACCATATATTTT,CATSGILQISGNTIYF
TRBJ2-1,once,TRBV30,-,TGTGCCTGGGGGCGCTTGGGGCAGTTCTTC,CAWGRLGQFF
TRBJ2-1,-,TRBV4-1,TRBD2,TGCGCCAGCAGCCAAGGAATTCTAGCGGGGGGACTAGATGAGCAGTTCTTC,CASSQGILAGGLDEQFF
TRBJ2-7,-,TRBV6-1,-,TGTGCCAGCAGTCGTCCAGGGGAGCAGTACTTC,CASSRPGEQYF
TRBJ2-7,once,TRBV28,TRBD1,TGTGCCAGCAGTACGAGGACAGGGGTTACCTACGAGCAGTACTTC,CASSTRTGVTYEQYF
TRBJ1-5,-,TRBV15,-,TGTGCCACCCCCACGAACCGGCAGGGGAATCAGCCCCAGCATTTT,CATPTNRQGNQPQHF
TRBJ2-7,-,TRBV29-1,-,TGCACCAAGACGGGGGTAAGCCACGAGCAGTACTTC,CTKTGVSHEQYF
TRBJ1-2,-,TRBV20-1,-,TGCAGTGCTAGTCTTGTGGGCTACACCTTC,CSASLVGYTF
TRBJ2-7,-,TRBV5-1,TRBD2,TGCGCCAGCTGTCCCTCTAGCGGTACCTACGAGCAGTACTTC,CASCPSSGTYEQYF
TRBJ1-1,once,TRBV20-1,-,TGCAGTGCCATCAGACTCTCTGAAGCTTTCTTT,CSAIRLSEAFF
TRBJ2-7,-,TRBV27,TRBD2,TGTGCCAGCAGTATCGGACTAGCGGGAAGCTTCTACGAGCAGTACTTC,CASSIGLAGSFYEQYF
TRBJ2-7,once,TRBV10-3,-,TGTGCCACCCACCGGGTGAGGGCGAGCGAGCAGTACTTC,CATHRVRASEQYF
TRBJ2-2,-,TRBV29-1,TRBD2,TGCAGCGTTCTGAGCGGGAGGGCCGCCGGGGAGCTGTTTTTT,CSVLSGRAAGELFF
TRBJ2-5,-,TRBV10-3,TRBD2,TGTGCCATCAGCGCGGGGGGCCGGGGAGAGACCCAGTACTTC,CAISAGGRGETQYF